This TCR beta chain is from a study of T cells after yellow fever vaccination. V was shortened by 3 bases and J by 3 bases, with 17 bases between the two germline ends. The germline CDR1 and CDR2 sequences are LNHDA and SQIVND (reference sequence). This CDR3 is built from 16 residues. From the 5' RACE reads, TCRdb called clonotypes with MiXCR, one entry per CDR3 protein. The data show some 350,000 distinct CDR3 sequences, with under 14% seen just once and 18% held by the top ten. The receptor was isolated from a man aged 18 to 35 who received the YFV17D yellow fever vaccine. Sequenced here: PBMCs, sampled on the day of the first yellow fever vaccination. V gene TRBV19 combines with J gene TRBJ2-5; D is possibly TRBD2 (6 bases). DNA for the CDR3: TGTGCCAGTAGTATCCCCTCTCCGGGAGCCGAAGAGACCCAGTACTTC. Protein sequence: CASSIPSPGAEETQYF.